These T cell receptor beta chains were read from a single sample in a study of cytomegalovirus exposure and HLA in healthy donors. The assay was immunoSEQ multiplex PCR, and TCRdb's table has in-frame clones only and misses some. The sample records some 180,000 clones, 80% to 85% being singletons. The sequencing input was PBMCs. All receptors come from a male donor in good health and CMV-seronegative. The CDR3 runs from the conserved cysteine through the conserved F or W. The D gene is left open where the match is weak. Size values are once, few and many counts, or a class for expanded clones, and some rows have none.

D,V,size,J,DNA,CDR3
.,TRBV7-9,once,TRBJ1-1,TGTGCCAGCAGCTCTAAAGGGGGCACTGAAGCTTTCTTT,CASSSKGGTEAFF
TRBD1,TRBV7-2,.,TRBJ2-3,TGTGCCAGCACCCGGAGGACAGGGATCTCAGATACGCAGTATTTT,CASTRRTGISDTQYF
.,TRBV9,few,TRBJ1-5,TGTGCCAGCAGCGTAGATAAGGGGGGGCGATGCAATCAGCCCCAGCATTTT,CASSVDKGGRCNQPQHF
TRBD1,TRBV19,once,TRBJ2-7,TGTGCCAGTAGTACCCCGGGACAGAGGACCTACGAGCAGTACTTC,CASSTPGQRTYEQYF
.,TRBV7-2,.,TRBJ1-1,TGTGCCAGCAGCGCCCGGACCTTAGGGGTTAACACTGAAGCTTTCTTT,CASSARTLGVNTEAFF
.,TRBV10-3,.,TRBJ1-2,TGTGCCATCAGTGAGCTAAAACAAACAGGGAAAGGCTATGGCTACACCTTC,CAISELKQTGKGYGYTF
TRBD1,TRBV5-1,once,TRBJ2-5,TGCGCCAGTTCCCGGGACAGGGTCGTAGAGACCCAGTACTTC,CASSRDRVVETQYF
.,TRBV5-1,.,TRBJ2-5,TGCGCCAGCAGCTTGGTGGCAGGGGCCCAAGAGACCCAGTACTTC,CASSLVAGAQETQYF
.,TRBV15,.,TRBJ2-7,TGTGCCACCAGCTGGAGAAAGACGGGGGAGCAGTACTTC,CATSWRKTGEQYF
.,TRBV10-1,.,TRBJ2-3,TGCGCCAGCAGTGAGCCGGGTAGGGGTGCAGATACGCAGTATTTT,CASSEPGRGADTQYF
.,TRBV9,.,TRBJ2-5,TGTGCCAGCAGCGCGGGGTCGGACTTGTTAGCTGGGGAGACCCAGTACTTC,CASSAGSDLLAGETQYF
.,TRBV7-9,.,TRBJ2-7,TGTGCCAGCAGCTACGGAGGGGCTACATACGAGCAGTACTTC,CASSYGGATYEQYF
.,TRBV7-2,.,TRBJ1-5,TGTGCCAGCAGCATCCTGCGCCAGCCCCAGCATTTT,CASSILRQPQHF
.,TRBV9,.,TRBJ1-2,TGTGCCAGCAGCCCCACCCTCGAGGGAAACTATGGCTACACCTTC,CASSPTLEGNYGYTF
.,TRBV2,.,TRBJ2-2,TGTGCCAGCAGTAGGCAACAGGGGAACACCGGGGAGCTGTTTTTT,CASSRQQGNTGELFF
.,TRBV10-3,.,TRBJ1-4,TGTGCCATCAGTGAGTCGGGGCGTCATGAAAAACTGTTTTTT,CAISESGRHEKLFF
.,TRBV5-1,.,TRBJ2-5,TGCGCCAGCAGCTTGGCTCTGGCGGGGCAAGAGACCCAGTACTTC,CASSLALAGQETQYF
.,TRBV2,.,TRBJ1-2,TGTGCCAGCAGTGAAAGGGGGTTCCGCGGGGGGAAGAGTGGCTACACCTTC,CASSERGFRGGKSGYTF
TRBD1,TRBV7-2,.,TRBJ1-2,TGTGCCAGCAGCGTCCATCTCAGGGGGGATGGCTACACCTTC,CASSVHLRGDGYTF
.,TRBV6-1,.,TRBJ2-7,TGTGCCAGCAGCCAGGGCTTGGGCTCCTACGAGCAGTACTTC,CASSQGLGSYEQYF
.,TRBV10-3,.,TRBJ2-3,TGTGCCATCACGGCGGAGGCGTTTAGCACAGATACGCAGTATTTT,CAITAEAFSTDTQYF
TRBD1,TRBV19,once,TRBJ1-4,TGTGCCAGTAGGGACAGGGGGAATGAAAAACTGTTTTTT,CASRDRGNEKLFF
.,TRBV16,.,TRBJ1-2,TGTGCCAGCAGCCGAGGAGGGACGTTAGAAAACTATGGCTACACCTTC,CASSRGGTLENYGYTF
TRBD1,TRBV5-1,.,TRBJ2-7,TGCGCCAGCAGCGCGGGACAGGGGTCCTCCTACGAGCAGTACTTC,CASSAGQGSSYEQYF
TRBD1,TRBV20-1,.,TRBJ1-1,TGCAGTGCTACCGCGGGACAGTCCGTTTTCTTT,CSATAGQSVFF
.,TRBV5-1,.,TRBJ2-2,TGCGCCAGCAGCCCGGGACTGAGGAACACCGGGGAGCTGTTTTTT,CASSPGLRNTGELFF
.,TRBV27,.,TRBJ2-5,TGTGCCAGCAGCCGAGGTACGGAGACCCAGTACTTC,CASSRGTETQYF
.,TRBV20-1,.,TRBJ2-1,TGCAGTGGGACTGAGCTGGGTGAGCAGTTCTTC,CSGTELGEQFF